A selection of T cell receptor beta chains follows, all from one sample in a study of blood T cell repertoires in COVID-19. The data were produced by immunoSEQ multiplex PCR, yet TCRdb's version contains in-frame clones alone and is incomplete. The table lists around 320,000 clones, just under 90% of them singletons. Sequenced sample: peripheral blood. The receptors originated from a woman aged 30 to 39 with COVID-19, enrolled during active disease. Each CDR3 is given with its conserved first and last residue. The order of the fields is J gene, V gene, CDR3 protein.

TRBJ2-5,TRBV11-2,CASSLDRRVPETQYF
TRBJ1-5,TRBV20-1,CSASKTGYQPQHF
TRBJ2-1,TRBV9,CASSVDPGGGNEQFF
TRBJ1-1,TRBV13,CASGGLNTEAFF
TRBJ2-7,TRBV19,CASSPGTGLSYEQYF
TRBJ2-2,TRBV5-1,CASSSKRGADTGELFF
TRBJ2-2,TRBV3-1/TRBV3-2,CASSKTNEHTGELFF
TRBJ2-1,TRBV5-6,CASSLGTSGVYNEQFF
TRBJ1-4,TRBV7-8,CASSSNRVENEKLFF
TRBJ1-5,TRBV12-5,CASGRLPGSNQPQHF
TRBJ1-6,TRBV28,CASVVDSYNSPLHF
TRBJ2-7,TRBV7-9,CASSYSSGAYEQYF
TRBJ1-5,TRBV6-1,CASSEKQGINQPQHF
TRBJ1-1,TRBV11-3,CASSIDRVTEAFF
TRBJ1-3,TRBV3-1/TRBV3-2,CASSQVGSGRTTIYF
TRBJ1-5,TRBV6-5,CASRWDFFSNQPQHF
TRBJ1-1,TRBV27,CASSSQGRTEAFF
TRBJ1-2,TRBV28,CASSLSSGFGYTF
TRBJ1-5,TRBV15,CATSRDTGGDQPQHF
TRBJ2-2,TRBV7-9,CASSPPGQEDPNTGELFF
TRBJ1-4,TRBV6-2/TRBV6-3,CASSFTGVGEKLFF
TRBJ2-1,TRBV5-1,CASSVGHLSYNEQFF
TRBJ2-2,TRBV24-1,CATSAQGWTGELFF
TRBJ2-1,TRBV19,CASSLPGLSSYNEQFF
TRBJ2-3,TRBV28,CASSPPDRDTDTQYF
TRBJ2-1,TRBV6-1,CASSDTLAANNEQFF
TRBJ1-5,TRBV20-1,CSASPFFEPQHF
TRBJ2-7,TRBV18,CASSPDMESYEQYF
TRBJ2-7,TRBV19,CASSTGQGRLGEDYEQYF
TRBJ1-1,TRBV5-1,CASSPKGQGFRMNTEAFF
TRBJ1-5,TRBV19,CASRTGTGGSNQPQHF
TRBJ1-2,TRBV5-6,CASSLPRQGAYGYTF
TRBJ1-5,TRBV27,CASSLAWNQPQHF